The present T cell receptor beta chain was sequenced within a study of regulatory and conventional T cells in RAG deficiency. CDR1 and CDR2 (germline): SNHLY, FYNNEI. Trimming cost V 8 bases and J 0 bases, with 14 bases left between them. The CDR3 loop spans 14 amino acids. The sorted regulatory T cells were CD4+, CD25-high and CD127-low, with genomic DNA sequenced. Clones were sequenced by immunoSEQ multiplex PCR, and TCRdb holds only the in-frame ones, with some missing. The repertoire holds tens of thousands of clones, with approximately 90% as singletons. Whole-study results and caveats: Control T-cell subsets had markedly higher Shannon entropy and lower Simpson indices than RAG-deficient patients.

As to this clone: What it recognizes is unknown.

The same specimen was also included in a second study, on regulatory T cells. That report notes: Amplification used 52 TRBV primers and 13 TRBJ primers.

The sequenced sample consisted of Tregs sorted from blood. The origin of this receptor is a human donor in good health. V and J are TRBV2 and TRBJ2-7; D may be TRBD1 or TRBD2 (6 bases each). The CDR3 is CASWRGASSYEQYF. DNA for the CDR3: TGTGCCAGCTGGAGGGGGGCTAGCTCCTACGAGCAGTACTTC.